Sequencing of this TCR beta chain was carried out in a study of cytomegalovirus exposure and HLA in healthy donors. Profiling relied on immunoSEQ multiplex PCR, and the TCRdb table lists in-frame clones only, not all of them. Among about 200,000 clones listed, 75% to 90% were seen once. Overall study findings and caveats: The authors listed 150 to 200 TCR beta chains as cytomegalovirus-associated.

Comment on this clone: Its antigen is not identified.

Germline V lookup: CDR1 SQVTM, CDR2 ANQGSEA. The CDR3 is 15 residues long. Trimming cost V 7 bases and J 3 bases; bases outside gene matches: 14. The sample taken for sequencing was PBMCs. The clonotype comes from a woman between 18 and 30 years old in good health and CMV-seronegative. This rearrangement joins TRBV29-1 to TRBJ2-7, with TRBD1 matching over 8 bases. The chain's CDR3 is CSACFLTGDFYEQYF. The DNA of the CDR3 is TGCAGCGCCTGTTTTCTGACAGGGGACTTCTACGAGCAGTACTTC.